The 17 T cell receptor beta chains presented below share a single source sample, sequenced in a study of regulatory T cells in long-lasting Graves disease. As for time point: persistent/refractory GD, antithyroid drugs over 5 years with positive TRAb. Extracted PBMC RNA gave rise to the TCR library. Combining iRepertoire HTBI primers with Arm-PCR of CDR3 regions, the authors built TCR beta libraries. TCRdb ran MiXCR on the multiplex PCR reads and lists one entry per CDR3 protein. The profile shows about 310,000 distinct CDR3 sequences, around a fifth of them singletons. Specimen: peripheral blood mononuclear cells (PBMCs), collected when the disease was refractory, from a patient treated with antithyroid drugs. Source of these receptors: a female donor with Graves disease.

A word on this clonotype: At one end, the junction sequence differs from germline, possibly due to a read error. The gene calls are TRBV4-1 and TRBJ1-2, with TRBD1 identical over 10 bases. The germline gives CDR1 MGHRA, CDR2 YSYEKL. The CDR3 extends over 14 amino acids. The CDR3 spells CASSQRTGGYGHTF. In nucleotides, the CDR3 is TGCGCCAGCAGCCAACGGACAGGGGGGTATGGCCACACCTTC.

This clonotype was picked up many times. The chain has TRBV6-1 and TRBJ2-4; 7 bases are a match to TRBD2. V dropped 6 bases and J dropped 4; count of bases not matched to a gene: 6. The CDR3 is 14 amino acids. In germline, CDR1 is MNHNS, CDR2 SASEGT. The CDR3 reads CASRPGLTKNIQYF. Here the CDR3 DNA reads TGTGCCAGCAGACCGGGACTAACGAAAAACATTCAGTACTTC.

In this sample, this clonotype turned up a few times. The chain carries TRBV10-2 and TRBJ1-6; D perhaps matches TRBD1 (6 bases). The germline CDR1 and CDR2 sequences are WSHSY and SAAADI. The V gene lost 5 bases and the J gene lost 7 bases, with 27 bases spanning the gap. This CDR3 has 19 amino acids. The CDR3 here is CASSSILGNRVSLNSPLHF. Here the CDR3 DNA reads TGCGCCAGCAGTTCCATTTTGGGGAACAGGGTCTCCTTGAATTCACCCCTCCACTTT.

The rearrangement joins TRBV2 to TRBJ2-1; D gene uncertain. The CDR3 is made up of 14 amino acids. CDR1 and CDR2 (germline): SNHLY, FYNNEI. V lost 6 bases and J 2 bases, leaving 11 bases between the germline ends. CDR3 in DNA: TGTGCCAGCAGAAGGGTCGGCCCCTACAATGAGCAGTTCTTC. Translated, it gives CASRRVGPYNEQFF.

The chain employs TRBV6-5 and TRBJ1-5, with 7 positions matching TRBD1. With V trimmed by 2 bases and J by 0 bases, 13 bases remained unmatched. From germline, CDR1 is MNHEY and CDR2 SVGAGI. The CDR3 consists of 19 residues. CDR3 DNA sequence: TGTGCCAGCAGTTACCCTCGGGACAGTCCTGCATATAGCAATCAGCCCCAGCATTTT. Its protein is CASSYPRDSPAYSNQPQHF.

This sequence joins TRBV19 and TRBJ1-1; D gene uncertain. Germline CDR1 LNHDA, CDR2 SQIVND (reference sequence). This CDR3 spans 14 amino acids. The ends were cut back, 3 bases at V and 0 bases at J, with 8 bases in the middle. The CDR3 here is CASSIGGLNTEAFF. DNA for the CDR3: TGTGCCAGTAGTATTGGAGGTTTGAACACTGAAGCTTTCTTT.

This clonotype showed up just a few times. V gene TRBV10-3 combines with J gene TRBJ2-2; TRBD1 or TRBD2 may be the D gene (5 bases each). The length of the CDR3 is 15 residues. V shed 9 bases and J shed 0 bases, with 14 bases lying between them. The germline V gene has CDR1 ENHRY and CDR2 SYGVKD. CDR3 residues: CAMLAGASNTGELFF. The CDR3 DNA is TGTGCCATGCTCGCCGGGGCATCGAACACCGGGGAGCTGTTTTTT.

This clonotype was observed at least ten times. The V call is TRBV7-2, the J call TRBJ2-7, with 11 bases aligning to TRBD2. V was clipped by 0 bases and J by 5 bases; unmatched bases: 6. The CDR3 covers 16 residues. CDR1 is SGHTA, CDR2 FQGNSA, per germline. In nucleotides, the CDR3 is TGTGCCAGCAGCTTAGCGCCTAGCGGGAGGAACCACGAGCAGTACTTC. This gives the protein CASSLAPSGRNHEQYF. Using reference TRBV7-2 and TRBJ2-7 for the parts outside the CDR3, the full variable domain is GAGVSQSPSNKVTEKGKDVELRCDPISGHTALYWYRQSLGQGLEFLIYFQGNSAPDKSGLPSDRFSAERTGGSVSTLTIQRTQQEDSAVYLCASSLAPSGRNHEQYFGPGTRLTVT.

This clonotype turned up a few times. The chain employs TRBV28 and TRBJ2-7; unclear D gene. Germline CDR1 MDHEN, CDR2 SYDVKM. Trimming shortened V by 4 bases and J by 2 bases, and 12 bases separated the two germline ends. The CDR3 totals 14 residues. The CDR3 DNA sequence: TGTGCCAGCAGTTCGCCCCTGCGAACCTACGAGCAGTACTTC. Amino acids: CASSSPLRTYEQYF.

This clonotype was found many times. The gene calls are TRBV28 and TRBJ1-1; 7 nucleotides match TRBD1. This CDR3 comprises 13 residues. CDR1 is MDHEN, CDR2 SYDVKM, per germline. V was pared by 3 bases and J by 9 bases, with 7 bases of the junction left unmatched. This chain's CDR3 is CASSLQPRGKAFF. As DNA, the CDR3 is TGTGCCAGCAGTTTGCAACCCAGGGGGAAAGCTTTCTTT.

V is TRBV7-9 and J is TRBJ1-1; unclear D gene. This CDR3 has 13 residues. Trimming pared 4 bases from V and 3 bases from J, leaving 9 bases between. Germline CDR1 SEHNR, CDR2 FQNEAQ (reference sequence). DNA of the CDR3: TGTGCCAGCAGCTCCCTGAGGGACACTGAAGCTTTCTTT. Translation: CASSSLRDTEAFF.

This clonotype was recorded many times. This rearrangement joins TRBV10-3 to TRBJ2-7; no reliable D call. CDR3 length: 17 amino acids. CDR1 is ENHRY and CDR2 is SYGVKD in the germline V gene. Trimming pared 6 bases from V and 6 bases from J, leaving 27 bases between. CDR3 nucleotide sequence: TGTGCCATCAGGCCCTCCCTACCTGGGATAGGGTTTCTCGAGCAGTACTTC. Protein sequence: CAIRPSLPGIGFLEQYF.

The gene calls are TRBV7-3 and TRBJ1-1; tentative D call: TRBD1 (6 bases). V lost 1 base to trimming and J lost 1 base, with 7 bases between them. This CDR3 spans 14 amino acids. Germline CDR1 is SGHTA and CDR2 is FQGTGA. This CDR3 reads CASSLRGQNTEAFF. The CDR3 nucleotides are TGTGCCAGCAGCTTAAGGGGACAGAACACTGAAGCTTTCTTT.

This chain connects TRBV4-2 to TRBJ1-4; TRBD1 is a possible D gene (5 bases). This CDR3 spans 17 amino acids. V was pared by 4 bases and J by 3 bases, with 18 bases between. Germline loops: CDR1 LGHNA, CDR2 YNFKEQ. In DNA, the CDR3 is TGTGCCAGCAGCCGATCGACGGGGGAAGGGGCTAATGAAAAACTGTTTTTT. The encoded protein is CASSRSTGEGANEKLFF.

This clonotype appeared a few times. The chain uses TRBV6-2 or TRBV6-3 and TRBJ1-5; D unresolved. This CDR3 comprises 15 residues. V lost 2 bases and J lost 6, with 14 bases in between. CDR1 and CDR2 from the germline V gene are MNHEY and SVGEGT. The CDR3 nucleotides are TGTGCCAGCAGTTACCGTCACCCCAGCGGTCAGCCCCAGCATTTT. Translated, it gives CASSYRHPSGQPQHF.

The chain joins TRBV4-1 to TRBJ2-5, with 9 bases fitting TRBD2. J was trimmed by 7 bases and V by 4 bases; bases with no gene match: 16. CDR3 length equals 17 residues. Germline V CDR1 and CDR2: MGHRA, YSYEKL. The CDR3 loop reads CASSRGASGAGSGTQYF. CDR3 DNA sequence: TGCGCCAGCAGCCGGGGGGCTAGCGGGGCAGGATCAGGGACCCAGTACTTC.

This clonotype came up once. The CDR3 bases are TGTGCCATCAGTGATAATCAAGAGAATCAGCCCCAGCATTTT. Amino acids: CAISDNQENQPQHF. The V and J genes are TRBV10-3 and TRBJ1-5; D uncertain. Germline assignment: CDR1 ENHRY and CDR2 SYGVKD. This CDR3 spans 14 amino acids. V was trimmed by 3 bases and J by 4 bases, leaving 10 bases between them.